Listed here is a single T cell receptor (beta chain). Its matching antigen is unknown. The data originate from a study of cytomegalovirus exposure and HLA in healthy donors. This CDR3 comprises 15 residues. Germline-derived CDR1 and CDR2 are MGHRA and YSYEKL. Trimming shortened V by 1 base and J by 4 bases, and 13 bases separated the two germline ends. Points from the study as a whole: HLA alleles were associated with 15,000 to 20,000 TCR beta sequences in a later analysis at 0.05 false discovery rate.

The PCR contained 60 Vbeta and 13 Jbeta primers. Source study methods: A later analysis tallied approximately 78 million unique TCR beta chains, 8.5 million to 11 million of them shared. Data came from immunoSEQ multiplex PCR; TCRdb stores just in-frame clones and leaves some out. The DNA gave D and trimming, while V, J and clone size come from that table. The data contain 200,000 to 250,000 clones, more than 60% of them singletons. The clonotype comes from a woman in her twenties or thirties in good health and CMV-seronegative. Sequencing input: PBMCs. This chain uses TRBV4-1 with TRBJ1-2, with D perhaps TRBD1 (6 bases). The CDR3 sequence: CASSQVAGESYGYTF. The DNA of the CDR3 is TGCGCCAGCAGCCAAGTTGCAGGGGAGAGCTATGGCTACACCTTC.